The 21 T cell receptor beta chains in this list originate from one sample, sequenced in a study of PD-1 blockade in mismatch repair-deficient tumors. Produced via immunoSEQ multiplex PCR; TCRdb's table is partial and in-frame only. The table lists about 130,000 clones, more than 70% of them singletons. Specimen: peripheral blood, collected approximately 72 weeks after starting pembrolizumab. The source is an adult with mismatch repair-deficient cancer.

The gene calls are TRBV7-9 and TRBJ1-5; D ambiguous. Germline V CDR1 and CDR2: SEHNR, FQNEAQ (reference sequence). The CDR3 extends over 12 amino acids. V shed 5 bases and J shed 5 bases, with 7 bases lying between them. CDR3 sequence: CASSPLDQPQHF. DNA of the CDR3: TGTGCCAGCAGCCCCTTGGATCAGCCCCAGCATTTT. The full variable domain, completed using reference TRBV7-9 and TRBJ1-5, is DTGVSQNPRHKITKRGQNVTFRCDPISEHNRLYWYRQTLGQGPEFLTYFQNEAQLEKSRLLSDRFSAERPKGSFSTLEIQRTEQGDSAMYLCASSPLDQPQHFGDGTRLSIL.

This chain uses TRBV15 with TRBJ1-3, with D unresolved. Looked up from germline, CDR1 is LNHNV and CDR2 is YYDKDF (reference sequence). Trimming removed 3 bases at V and 0 bases at J, with 6 bases between. This CDR3 comprises 14 residues. The CDR3 spells CATSSQISGNTIYF. The CDR3 DNA sequence: TGTGCCACCAGCAGCCAAATCTCTGGAAACACCATATATTTT.

The chain has TRBV9 and TRBJ2-3, with 12 positions matching TRBD2. Unmatched junction bases numbered 1, after V lost 0 bases and J lost 2 bases. The CDR3 consists of 16 residues. Germline-derived CDR1 and CDR2 are SGDLS and YYNGEE. The chain's CDR3 is CASSVGLAGVTDTQYF. The CDR3 nucleotides read TGTGCCAGCAGCGTAGGACTAGCGGGAGTCACAGATACGCAGTATTTT.

The rearrangement joins TRBV5-4 to TRBJ2-5; TRBD2 aligns across 12 bases. V shed 0 bases and J 3 bases; nucleotides not matched to a gene: 3. This CDR3 has 16 residues. Germline-derived CDR1 and CDR2 are SGHNT and YYREEE (reference sequence). In DNA, the CDR3 is TGTGCCAGCAGCTTGGTTAGACTAGCGGGAGAAGAGACCCAGTACTTC. Translating it yields CASSLVRLAGEETQYF. The whole variable domain, remainder taken from reference TRBV5-4 and TRBJ2-5, is ETGVTQSPTHLIKTRGQQVTLRCSSQSGHNTVSWYQQALGQGPQFIFQYYREEENGRGNFPPRFSGLQFPNYSSELNVNALELDDSALYLCASSLVRLAGEETQYFGPGTRLLVL.

J is TRBJ2-3 and V is TRBV28, with D unresolved. The germline V gene has CDR1 MDHEN and CDR2 SYDVKM. This CDR3 has 13 amino acids. V lost 5 bases and J lost 2, with 8 bases in between. The CDR3 DNA sequence: TGTGCCAGCAGTCCCACTGTCACAGATACGCAGTATTTT. Translating gives CASSPTVTDTQYF.

The rearrangement joins TRBV11-2 to TRBJ2-7, with D maybe TRBD2 (7 bases). In germline, CDR1 is SGHAT, CDR2 FQNNGV. The CDR3 consists of 16 residues. The germline V and J ends were trimmed by 5 bases and 5 bases, with 22 bases remaining between them. DNA for the CDR3: TGTGCCAGCAGCCCTCGCCGGGGGGCCGCATTCCACGAGCAGTACTTC. This encodes CASSPRRGAAFHEQYF.

The chain joins TRBV25-1 to TRBJ2-1; weak D call: TRBD2 (6 bases). Trimming cost V 5 bases and J 4 bases, with 12 bases left between them. Germline V gene lookup returns CDR1 MGHDK and CDR2 SYGVNS. There are 14 residues in the CDR3. The CDR3 is CASSWAGRYNEQFF. CDR3 sequence (DNA): TGTGCCAGCAGTTGGGCGGGGAGGTACAATGAGCAGTTCTTC.

This rearrangement joins TRBV7-9 to TRBJ2-7, with 8 bases aligning to TRBD1. The germline V gene encodes CDR1 SEHNR and CDR2 FQNEAQ (reference sequence). Losses at the gene ends were 2 bases for V and 3 bases for J; bases not matched to a gene: 3. This CDR3 is built from 14 residues. Written as DNA, the CDR3 is TGTGCCAGCAGCTTAAGAGGACAGGGCTACGAGCAGTACTTC. Protein: CASSLRGQGYEQYF.

The V gene is TRBV5-4, the J gene TRBJ2-3; 10 bases match TRBD1. After removal of 4 bases from V and 4 bases from J, the junction contained 6 bases not matched to a gene. The length of the CDR3 is 15 residues. Germline CDR1 reads SGHNT; CDR2 reads YYREEE (reference sequence). The CDR3 DNA is TGTGCCAGCAGCCACGGGACAGGGGCCCCAGATACGCAGTATTTT. It encodes CASSHGTGAPDTQYF.

This chain joins TRBV27 and TRBJ2-2; weak D call: TRBD2 (5 bases). Germline values: CDR1 MNHEY, CDR2 SMNVEV (reference sequence). The CDR3 runs to 13 residues. The V gene lost 11 bases and the J gene lost 3 bases, with 13 bases spanning the gap. In DNA form, the CDR3 reads TGTGCCTGTTCGGGGAAGGACACCGGGGAGCTGTTTTTT. This codes for CACSGKDTGELFF.

This chain connects TRBV5-1 to TRBJ2-3; TRBD1 matches 9 bases. The CDR3 runs 15 residues. Germline CDR1 SGHRS, CDR2 YFSETQ. V dropped 0 bases and J dropped 5; count of bases not matched to a gene: 4. CDR3 region: CASSLGDRDGDTQYF. The CDR3 DNA reads TGCGCCAGCAGCTTGGGGGACAGGGATGGAGATACGCAGTATTTT.

The chain joins TRBV11-3 to TRBJ2-7; 8 bases fit TRBD1. Germline lookup yields CDR1 SGHNT and CDR2 YENEEA. The CDR3 loop spans 17 amino acids. V shed 0 bases and J 0 bases; nucleotides not matched to a gene: 7. CDR3 coding DNA: TGTGCCAGCAGCTTAGATAGAGGGACAGGCTTCTCCTACGAGCAGTACTTC. Amino acids: CASSLDRGTGFSYEQYF.

This chain joins TRBV6-4 and TRBJ1-5, with 8 positions matching TRBD1. The V gene's germline CDR1 is MRHNA and CDR2 SNTAGT. The CDR3 extends over 17 amino acids. J was trimmed by 4 bases and V by 0 bases; bases with no gene match: 8. CDR3 amino acids: CASSDSVGTGFNQPQHF. CDR3 sequence (DNA): TGTGCCAGCAGTGACTCGGTCGGGACAGGTTTTAATCAGCCCCAGCATTTT.

This clone was observed a single time. The gene calls are TRBV7-9 and TRBJ2-2, with a possible D match to TRBD1 (5 bases). Trimming left V 6 bases short and J 5 bases short, with 10 bases between. The V gene's germline CDR1 is SEHNR and CDR2 FQNEAQ (reference sequence). This CDR3 is built from 13 residues. The CDR3 DNA is TGTGCCAGCAGACCTAGGGGAACCGGGGAGCTGTTTTTT. Its translation is CASRPRGTGELFF.

Here the CDR3 reads CASSRDRNGYTF. CDR3 DNA: TGTGCCAGCAGCCGAGACAGGAATGGCTACACCTTC. V gene TRBV7-9 combines with J gene TRBJ1-2; D is perhaps TRBD1 (6 bases). The germline CDR1 and CDR2 sequences are SEHNR and FQNEAQ (reference sequence). The CDR3 length is 12 residues. Trimming removed 5 bases at V and 6 bases at J, with 10 bases between.

V and J are TRBV19 and TRBJ1-4; 11 nucleotides line up with TRBD1. After removal of 5 bases from V and 1 base from J, the junction contained 9 bases not matched to a gene. This CDR3 region has 18 residues. CDR1 LNHDA and CDR2 SQIVND come from the germline V gene (reference sequence). As DNA, the CDR3 is TGTGCCAGTAGTCCCCGGGACAGGGGGATGGTAACTAATGAAAAACTGTTTTTT. This sequence encodes CASSPRDRGMVTNEKLFF.

The chain employs TRBV6-5 and TRBJ1-1; D is perhaps TRBD1 (5 bases). With 7 bases removed from V and 11 bases from J, the gap between germline ends came to 14 bases. Germline V gene sequence: CDR1 MNHEY, CDR2 SVGAGI. The CDR3 totals 11 residues. Here the CDR3 reads CASTNGGTAFF. DNA for the CDR3: TGTGCCAGCACCAATGGGGGAACGGCTTTCTTT.

V gene TRBV28 combines with J gene TRBJ2-7; maybe TRBD2 (6 bases). V shed 6 bases and J shed 2 bases, with 23 bases lying between them. Per germline, CDR1 MDHEN and CDR2 SYDVKM. The CDR3 is 17 residues long. The CDR3 protein is CASSRRGGFLTTYEQYF. The CDR3 bases are TGTGCCAGCAGCCGAAGGGGAGGCTTCCTTACCACCTACGAGCAGTACTTC.

This chain joins TRBV7-9 and TRBJ2-2; D gene ambiguous. V lost 1 base to trimming and J lost 8 bases, with 14 bases between them. CDR1 is SEHNR and CDR2 is FQNEAQ in the germline V gene (reference sequence). The length of the CDR3 is 15 residues. The DNA of the CDR3 is TGTGCCAGCAGCTTAGGGGCGTACCTAGAAGGGGAGCTGTTTTTT. Its translation: CASSLGAYLEGELFF.

The CDR3 DNA is TGTGCCAGCAGCTTCGCCCCCCAAATTAAGAACACTGAAGCTTTCTTT. As protein: CASSFAPQIKNTEAFF. The V gene is TRBV13, the J gene TRBJ1-1; no reliable D call. V lost 3 bases and J 1 base, leaving 15 bases between the germline ends. CDR3 size: 16 residues. CDR1 is PRHDT, CDR2 FYEKMQ, per germline (reference sequence).

A few counts support this clone. The rearrangement joins TRBV5-1 to TRBJ2-1; unclear D gene. Germline V gene data show CDR1 as SGHRS and CDR2 as YFSETQ. V gave up 4 bases and J gave up 3 bases, with 5 bases separating them. This CDR3 is built from 12 residues. CDR3 DNA: TGCGCCAGCAGCGTGGACTACAATGAGCAGTTCTTC. Encoded protein: CASSVDYNEQFF.